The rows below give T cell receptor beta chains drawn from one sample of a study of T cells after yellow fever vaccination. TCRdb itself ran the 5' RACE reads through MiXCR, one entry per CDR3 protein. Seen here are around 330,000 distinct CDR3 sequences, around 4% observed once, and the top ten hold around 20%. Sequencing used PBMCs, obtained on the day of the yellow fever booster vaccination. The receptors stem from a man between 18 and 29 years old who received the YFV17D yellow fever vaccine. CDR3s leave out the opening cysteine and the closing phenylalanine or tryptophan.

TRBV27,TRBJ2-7,ASSYRLDSYEQY
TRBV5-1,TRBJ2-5,ASSPGTSGGIRETQY
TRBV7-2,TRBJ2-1,ASSLGGPGQGASEQF
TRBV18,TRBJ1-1,ASSRTAGTEAF
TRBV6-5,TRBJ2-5,ASSYSPSGAETQY
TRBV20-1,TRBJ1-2,SVQGNYGYT
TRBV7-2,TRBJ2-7,ASSFSPGTATYEQY
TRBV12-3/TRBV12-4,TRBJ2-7,ASRLAGGPYEQY
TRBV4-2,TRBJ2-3,ASSPHDRGGTDTQY
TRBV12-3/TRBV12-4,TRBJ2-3,ASERGGGTDTQY
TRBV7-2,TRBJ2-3,ASSLRRNTDTQY
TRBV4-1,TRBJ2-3,ASSQVAGGPGTQY
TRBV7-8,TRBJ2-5,ASSPVTGVETQY
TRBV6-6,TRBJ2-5,ASSYLAGGPGTQY
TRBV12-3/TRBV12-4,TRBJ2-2,ASTIGGGELF
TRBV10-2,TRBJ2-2,ASKVPASGNTGELF
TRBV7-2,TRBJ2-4,ASSSPGQGQENIQY
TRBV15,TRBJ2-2,ATSRGRVDTGELF
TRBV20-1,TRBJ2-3,SALTQFLVNTQY
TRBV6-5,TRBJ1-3,ASRRVSGNTIY
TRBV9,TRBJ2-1,ASSVGNPGQGLGLQF
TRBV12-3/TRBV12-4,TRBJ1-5,ASSFAGPLVRPQH
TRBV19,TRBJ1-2,ASKPQGGDYGYT
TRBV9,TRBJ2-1,ASSVGEQF
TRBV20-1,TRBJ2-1,SAKVLAGASSYNEQF
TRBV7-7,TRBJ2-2,AIGHHTGELF
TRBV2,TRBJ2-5,ASSEETQY
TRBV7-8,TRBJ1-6,ASSLAEGVSPLH
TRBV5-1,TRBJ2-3,ASSLLVLGTDTQY
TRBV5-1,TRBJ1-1,ASSLTSSVGKGLAEAF
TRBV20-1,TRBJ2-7,SARETSGGTYEQY
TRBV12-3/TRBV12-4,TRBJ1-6,ASSPFTTNSPLH
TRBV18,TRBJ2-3,ASSPSGLTPGAQY
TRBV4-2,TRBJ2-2,ASSQVGGGPNTGELF
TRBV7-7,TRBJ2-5,ASSLGLTHQETQY
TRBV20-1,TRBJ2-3,SASDWDTQY
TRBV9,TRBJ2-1,ASSIRTSGGSNEQF
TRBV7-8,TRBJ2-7,ASQVSESGGYEQY
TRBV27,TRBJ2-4,ATSGGDIQY
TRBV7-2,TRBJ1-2,ASSSLTGQGAWYGYT
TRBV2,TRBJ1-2,ASETQEELGYT
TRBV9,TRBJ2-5,ASSVGYSGGQETQY
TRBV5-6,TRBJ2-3,ASSLRSGHSTDTQY
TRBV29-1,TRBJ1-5,SAQDPNQPQH
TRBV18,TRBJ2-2,ASSLFPGTGELF